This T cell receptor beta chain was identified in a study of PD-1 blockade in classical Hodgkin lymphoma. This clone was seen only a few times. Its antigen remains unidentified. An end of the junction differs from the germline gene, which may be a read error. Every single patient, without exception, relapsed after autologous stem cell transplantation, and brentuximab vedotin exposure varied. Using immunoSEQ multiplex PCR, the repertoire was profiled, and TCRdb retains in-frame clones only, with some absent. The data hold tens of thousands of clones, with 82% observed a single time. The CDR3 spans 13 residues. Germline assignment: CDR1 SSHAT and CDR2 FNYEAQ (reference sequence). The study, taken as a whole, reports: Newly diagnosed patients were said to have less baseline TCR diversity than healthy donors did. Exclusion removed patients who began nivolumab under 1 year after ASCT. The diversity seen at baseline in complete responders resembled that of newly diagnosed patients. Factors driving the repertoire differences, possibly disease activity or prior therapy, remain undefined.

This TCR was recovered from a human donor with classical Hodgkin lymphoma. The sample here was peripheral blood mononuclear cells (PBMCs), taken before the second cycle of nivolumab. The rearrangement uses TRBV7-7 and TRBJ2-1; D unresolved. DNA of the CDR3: TGTGCTAGCAGCTTAGTCGCTTGGTCAAAGCAGTTCTTC. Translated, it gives CASSLVAWSKQFF.